This T cell receptor (beta chain) was recorded in a study of T cell responses to AZD1222 COVID-19 vaccine. On the study more broadly: Second-dose recipients at about 4 or about 12 weeks were treated as one pooled group.

Trimming took off 4 bases at V and 5 bases at J, with 5 bases between the two ends. CDR3 size: 12 residues. Details on this clone: The antigen remains undetermined.

Libraries were prepared by immunoSEQ multiplex PCR; TCRdb keeps only in-frame clonotypes and omits some of them. The sample has 100,000 or so clones, around 87% seen once. The study's findings and limits: Researchers took repertoire samples only after the peak T cell response had come. Spike-wide coverage was observed for vaccine-associated CD4 TCRs, with dominant responses at 160-218 and 743-854.

This sequence was found in an adult in good health. This sequence joins TRBV12-3 or TRBV12-4 and TRBJ2-2; D remains ambiguous. The specimen comprised peripheral blood, sampled on day 0 of AZD1222 vaccination. The CDR3 region is CASSSSTGELFF. The CDR3 DNA follows: TGTGCCAGCAGTTCAAGTACCGGGGAGCTGTTTTTT.